This T cell receptor (beta chain) was identified in a study of blood T cell repertoires in COVID-19. Study background: Samples representing acute and convalescent COVID-19 were sourced from the United States, Italy and Spain. PBMCs, B-cell-depleted T cells, or T cells provided the cDNA or gDNA that made up the material.

The CDR3 sequence is 15 residues long. V was cut by 3 bases and J by 0 bases, with 9 bases left in between. Germline V lookup: CDR1 SGHNT, CDR2 YENEEA. In the source study's methods: Amplifying reference gene primers gave estimates of nucleated cell counts. The protocol was immunoSEQ multiplex PCR, while the TCRdb copy is restricted to in-frame clones and leaves out a portion. That table is the source of V, J and clone size, and D and trimming were worked out from the DNA. The sample comprises 300,000 or so clones, 80% to 90% of which are singletons, and roughly 1.1% rests with the top ten. The sequence was collected from a woman between 50 and 59 years old with acute or convalescent COVID-19. Sequenced input: peripheral blood. This chain uses TRBV11-3 with TRBJ2-1, with D possibly matching TRBD2 (6 bases). CDR3 DNA sequence: TGTGCCAGCAGCTTGGACGGGAGCTCCTACAATGAGCAGTTCTTC. Protein sequence: CASSLDGSSYNEQFF.